The clone carrying this TCR beta chain was seen only once. A read error may produce the germline difference seen at one junction end. The sample comes from a study of CD8 T cells in Susac syndrome. Germline CDR1 LNHDA, CDR2 SQIVND (reference sequence). This CDR3 is 12 amino acids long. A quantity of about 0.5 to 1 ug RNA underwent reverse transcription using random hexamers. One entry per CDR3 protein results from TCRdb running MiXCR on the immunoSEQ multiplex PCR reads. The sample lists about 300,000 distinct CDR3 sequences; about 82% were seen once. Sequencing was performed on CD8+ T cells from PBMCs. The sequence was obtained from a human donor with multiple sclerosis. The V and J genes are TRBV19 and TRBJ1-2; D remains ambiguous. CDR3 sequence: CASSLDPSGYTF. CDR3 sequence (DNA): TGTGCCAGTAGTTTAGACCCGTCTGGCTACACCTTC.